The 25 T cell receptor beta chains below come from one sample, sequenced in a study of T cells after posttransplantation cyclophosphamide. Here immunoSEQ multiplex PCR was the method, and the copy in TCRdb shows in-frame clones only, minus some. The sample contains roughly 14,000 clones, none occurring once; 23% lies in the top ten. Cyclophosphamide on days +3 and +4 followed busulfan-fludarabine conditioning and a marrow graft. Sequencing was performed on PBMCs, taken 950 to 1,200 days after allogeneic stem cell transplant with posttransplant cyclophosphamide. The receptors here all came from a female patient in her forties or fifties who received an allogeneic stem cell transplant from a related donor, was CMV-positive, and had no GVHD. The T cells may partly be graft donor cells.

This clone has a handful of counts. The gene calls are TRBV13 and TRBJ2-7; 7 bases are shared with TRBD1. The V and J ends lost 5 bases and 2 bases, in that order; junction bases with no gene match: 6. Germline V CDR1 and CDR2: PRHDT, FYEKMQ (reference sequence). The CDR3 is 14 amino acids. The CDR3 region has the DNA TGTGCCAGCAGCGGGAGACAGGGCGCCTACGAGCAGTACTTC. This gives the protein CASSGRQGAYEQYF.

The gene calls are TRBV19 and TRBJ1-2; 9 bases are shared with TRBD1. The CDR3 length is 13 residues. V lost 10 bases to trimming and J lost 3 bases; unmatched junction nucleotides: 6. Germline CDR1 and CDR2: LNHDA and SQIVND (reference sequence). CDR3 region: CANNRQGDYGYTF. DNA of the CDR3: TGTGCCAACAACCGACAGGGGGACTATGGCTACACCTTC.

This clone was found many times. The gene calls are TRBV28 and TRBJ1-2, with 7 bases matching TRBD1. The CDR3 runs to 12 residues. Trimming took 7 bases from V and 4 from J; bases not matched to a gene: 3. Germline CDR1 reads MDHEN; CDR2 reads SYDVKM. The CDR3 region has the DNA TGTGCCAGCACTAGGACAGGCTATGGCTACACCTTC. Residues: CASTRTGYGYTF.

This clone was detected many times. The rearrangement joins TRBV5-6 to TRBJ2-3; D unresolved. Per germline, CDR1 SGHDT and CDR2 YYEEEE. Deletions cut 0 bases from V and 5 bases from J, with 4 bases between. The CDR3 runs to 12 residues. The CDR3 nucleotides read TGTGCCAGCAGCTTGGTGCGAGATACGCAGTATTTT. It translates to CASSLVRDTQYF.

The sample holds many counts of this clone. The chain recombines TRBV2 with TRBJ1-5; D may be TRBD1 (5 bases). The V gene's germline CDR1 is SNHLY and CDR2 FYNNEI. This CDR3 is built from 16 residues. Trimming stripped 3 bases from V and 0 bases from J, with 12 bases between. The CDR3 bases are TGTGCCAGCAGTGAGTCAGGGCATTATAGCAATCAGCCCCAGCATTTT. This codes for CASSESGHYSNQPQHF. The variable domain in full, with the rest retrieved from reference TRBV2 and TRBJ1-5, is EPEVTQTPSHQVTQMGQEVILRCVPISNHLYFYWYRQILGQKVEFLVSFYNNEISEKSEIFDDQFSVERPDGSNFTLKIRSTKLEDSAMYFCASSESGHYSNQPQHFGDGTRLSIL.

This clone was seen many times. This chain links TRBV4-2 with TRBJ2-2; D might be TRBD1 (6 bases). The CDR3 covers 20 residues. Trimming removed 2 bases at V and 4 bases at J, with 26 bases between. Germline V gene sequence: CDR1 LGHNA, CDR2 YNFKEQ. The CDR3 DNA is TGTGCCAGCAGCCAACTGGGACACCCTCTTAGTGGAACCCCCACCGGGGAGCTGTTTTTT. Translated: CASSQLGHPLSGTPTGELFF.

This clone was recorded many times. The V gene is TRBV7-3, the J gene TRBJ2-1, with a possible D match to TRBD2 (7 bases). The CDR3 extends over 15 amino acids. Germline CDR1 reads SGHTA; CDR2 reads FQGTGA. Trimming cost V 1 base and J 3 bases, with 10 bases left between them. Here the CDR3 DNA reads TGTGCCAGCAGCTTAAGCGGGGGCTACTACAATGAGCAGTTCTTC. Translated: CASSLSGGYYNEQFF. Complete variable domain (other parts from reference TRBV7-3 and TRBJ2-1): GAGVSQTPSNKVTEKGKYVELRCDPISGHTALYWYRQSLGQGPEFLIYFQGTGAADDSGLPNDRFFAVRPEGSVSTLKIQRTERGDSAVYLCASSLSGGYYNEQFFGPGTRLTVL.

Many counts were recorded for this clone. The chain combines TRBV7-9 with TRBJ1-6, with D tentatively TRBD1 (5 bases). The germline gives CDR1 SEHNR, CDR2 FQNEAQ (reference sequence). V was cut by 2 bases and J by 9 bases, with 8 bases left in between. The CDR3 runs to 13 residues. The CDR3 reads CASSLTQGSPLHF. For the CDR3, the DNA is TGTGCCAGCAGCTTAACTCAGGGTTCACCCCTCCACTTT.

This clone was seen many times. The junction shows a germline mismatch at one end, possibly a read error. The chain uses TRBV27 and TRBJ1-6; D gene ambiguous. CDR3 length: 12 amino acids. The germline CDR1 and CDR2 sequences are MNHEY and SMNVEV (reference sequence). CDR3 loop: CASSPYSSPLHF. The CDR3 DNA is TGTGCCAGCAGTCCTTATAGTTCACCCCTCCACTTT.

This clone is medium-sized in the sample. The chain joins TRBV19 to TRBJ1-1; tentatively, D is TRBD1 (5 bases). This CDR3 comprises 12 residues. V shed 5 bases and J shed 10 bases, with 14 bases lying between them. Germline lookup yields CDR1 LNHDA and CDR2 SQIVND (reference sequence). The CDR3 DNA follows: TGTGCCAGTAGTTCGGGACTCCTGGTAGCTTTCTTT. As protein: CASSSGLLVAFF.

This clone has ten or more counts. This sequence joins TRBV5-4 and TRBJ2-3; 7 nucleotides agree with TRBD2. J was trimmed by 5 bases and V by 4 bases; bases with no gene match: 13. This CDR3 comprises 16 residues. Germline V gene data show CDR1 as SGHNT and CDR2 as YYREEE (reference sequence). This CDR3 is CASSDGLAAQGDTQYF. As DNA, the CDR3 is TGTGCCAGCAGCGACGGGCTAGCGGCCCAGGGAGATACGCAGTATTTT.

This sequence joins TRBV6-4 and TRBJ2-3, with 13 bases matching TRBD2. The V gene end was trimmed by 3 bases and the J gene end by 4 bases; junction bases not matched to a gene: 1. The length of the CDR3 is 15 residues. Germline V lookup: CDR1 MRHNA, CDR2 SNTAGT. CDR3 sequence (DNA): TGTGCCAGCAGTGATGGACTAGCGGGGGCAGATACGCAGTATTTT. Translated, it gives CASSDGLAGADTQYF.

This clone was detected ten times or more. The gene calls are TRBV6-5 and TRBJ1-2; 9 bases match TRBD1. J lost 8 bases, V lost 6 bases, and 7 bases had no gene match. The CDR3 runs 13 residues. Germline V gene data show CDR1 as MNHEY and CDR2 as SVGAGI. The CDR3 sequence is CASRGQGAIGYTF. The CDR3 DNA is TGTGCCAGCAGGGGACAGGGTGCGATCGGCTACACCTTC.

This clone has at least ten counts. The CDR3 DNA sequence: TGTGCCAGCAGCCAAGCAGGGGACAACACTGAAGCTTTCTTT. Its translation: CASSQAGDNTEAFF. The chain uses TRBV4-2 and TRBJ1-1; D possibly corresponds to TRBD1 (6 bases). Germline V gene data show CDR1 as LGHNA and CDR2 as YNFKEQ. The V and J ends lost 1 base and 2 bases respectively, with 8 bases between them. The CDR3 has 14 residues.

The V gene is TRBV5-4, the J gene TRBJ2-1, with 8 bases fitting TRBD1. CDR1 SGHNT and CDR2 YYREEE come from the germline V gene (reference sequence). The CDR3 extends over 15 amino acids. V dropped 4 bases and J dropped 2; count of bases not matched to a gene: 5. The CDR3 is CASSKDRVAYNEQFF. In DNA, the CDR3 is TGTGCCAGCAGCAAGGACAGGGTGGCCTACAATGAGCAGTTCTTC.

This clone was counted ten times or more. This chain joins TRBV7-3 and TRBJ1-1; D perhaps matches TRBD1 (5 bases). Trimming pared 2 bases from V and 4 bases from J, leaving 8 bases between. The CDR3 extends over 13 amino acids. CDR1 and CDR2 from the germline V gene are SGHTA and FQGTGA. This chain's CDR3 is CASSLLGGTEAFF. CDR3 nucleotides: TGTGCCAGCAGCTTATTGGGGGGCACTGAAGCTTTCTTT.

There are a few counts of this clone. This chain connects TRBV6-6 to TRBJ1-4; D may be TRBD1 (6 bases). The V end lost 3 bases, the J end lost 1 base, and 12 bases lay between the germline ends. The CDR3 runs 16 residues. Germline-derived CDR1 and CDR2 are MNHNY and SVGAGI (reference sequence). Here the CDR3 reads CASSYGAGVTNEKLFF. The CDR3, as DNA: TGTGCCAGCAGTTATGGCGCAGGGGTAACTAATGAAAAACTGTTTTTT.

This clone was recorded at least ten times. The V gene is TRBV27, the J gene TRBJ1-5, with D tentatively TRBD1 (5 bases). Trimming took 2 bases from V and 5 from J, leaving 10 bases between them. Germline loops: CDR1 MNHEY, CDR2 SMNVEV (reference sequence). The CDR3 spans 14 residues. The CDR3 spells CASSLGQLHQPQHF. The DNA of the CDR3 is TGTGCCAGCAGTTTAGGACAACTACATCAGCCCCAGCATTTT.

In this sample, this clone turned up many times. The rearrangement links TRBV9 to TRBJ1-2, with TRBD1 as a possible D gene (6 bases). The CDR3 loop spans 14 amino acids. V lost 3 bases and J lost 0, with 9 bases in between. Germline CDR1 and CDR2: SGDLS and YYNGEE. The DNA of the CDR3 is TGTGCCAGCAGCGCGGGACACACTAACTATGGCTACACCTTC. It encodes CASSAGHTNYGYTF.

Ten or more counts support this clone. The CDR3 protein is CASSYAGSNQPQHF. CDR3 in DNA: TGTGCCAGCAGTTACGCGGGTAGCAATCAGCCCCAGCATTTT. This sequence joins TRBV6-6 and TRBJ1-5, with D hard to call. With 2 bases removed from V and 0 bases from J, the gap between germline ends came to 5 bases. Germline loops: CDR1 MNHNY, CDR2 SVGAGI (reference sequence). The CDR3 sequence is 14 residues long.

Ten or more counts support this clone. The chain combines TRBV9 with TRBJ2-5, with 12 bases fitting TRBD1. CDR3 length: 18 residues. Germline V gives CDR1 SGDLS, CDR2 YYNGEE. Germline trimming cut 0 bases from V and 5 bases from J; bases unmatched to any gene: 11. CDR3 sequence: CASSVDLTGTGGSETQYF. CDR3 nucleotides: TGTGCCAGCAGCGTAGACCTCACCGGGACAGGGGGCTCCGAGACCCAGTACTTC.

The table lists this clone with many counts. CDR3 sequence (DNA): TGTGCCAGCAGCGTAAACAACAGGGCAACAGATACGCAGTATTTT. Translated, it gives CASSVNNRATDTQYF. The J gene is TRBJ2-3, the V gene TRBV9, with a weak D call TRBD1 (6 bases). This CDR3 is built from 15 residues. Germline loops: CDR1 SGDLS, CDR2 YYNGEE. Between the trimmed V and J ends, which lost 1 base and 3 bases, there was a span of 12 bases.

The chain has TRBV9 and TRBJ2-4, with 11 bases aligning to TRBD2. The CDR3 totals 16 residues. V shed 4 bases and J 0 bases; nucleotides not matched to a gene: 3. The germline V gene has CDR1 SGDLS and CDR2 YYNGEE. CDR3 sequence (DNA): TGTGCCAGCAGCCCGACTAGCGGGGTAGCCAAAAACATTCAGTACTTC. This encodes CASSPTSGVAKNIQYF. The full variable domain, in which reference TRBV9 and TRBJ2-4 provide the parts outside the CDR3, is DSGVTQTPKHLITATGQRVTLRCSPRSGDLSVYWYQQSLDQGLQFLIQYYNGEERAKGNILERFSAQQFPDLHSELNLSSLELGDSALYFCASSPTSGVAKNIQYFGAGTRLSVL.

V usage is TRBV5-1 and J usage is TRBJ2-5; the D gene is possibly TRBD1 (6 bases). The J call may not be correct, given that the DNA end is closer to TRBJ2-7. Germline V gene data show CDR1 as SGHRS and CDR2 as YFSETQ. This CDR3 comprises 13 residues. The CDR3 here is CASSLGGYYEQYF. CDR3 in DNA: TGCGCCAGCAGCTTAGGGGGTTACTACGAGCAGTACTTC.

This clone has a count of ten or more. The chain links TRBV2 to TRBJ2-3, with D perhaps matching TRBD2 (5 bases). CDR1 is SNHLY, CDR2 FYNNEI, per germline. V was pared by 3 bases and J by 4 bases, with 5 bases between. CDR3 length: 12 residues. The CDR3 DNA sequence: TGTGCCAGCAGTGAGGGAGCAGATACGCAGTATTTT. Translating it yields CASSEGADTQYF.